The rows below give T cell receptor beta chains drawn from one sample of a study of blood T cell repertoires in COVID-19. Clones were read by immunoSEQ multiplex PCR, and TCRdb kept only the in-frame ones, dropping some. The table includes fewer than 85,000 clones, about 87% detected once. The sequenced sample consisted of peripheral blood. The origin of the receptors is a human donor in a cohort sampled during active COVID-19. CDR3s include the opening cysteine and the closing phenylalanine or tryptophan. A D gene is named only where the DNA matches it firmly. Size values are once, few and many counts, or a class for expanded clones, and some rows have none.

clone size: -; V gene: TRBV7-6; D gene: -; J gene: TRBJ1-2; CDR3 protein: CASSLGLGRGPSYGYTF; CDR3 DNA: TGTGCCAGCAGCTTAGGGCTGGGGAGGGGTCCCTCCTATGGCTACACCTTC
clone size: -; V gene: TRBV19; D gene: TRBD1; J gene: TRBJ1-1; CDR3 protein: CASSSTGDTEAFF; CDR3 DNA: TGTGCCAGTAGTTCGACAGGGGACACTGAAGCTTTCTTT
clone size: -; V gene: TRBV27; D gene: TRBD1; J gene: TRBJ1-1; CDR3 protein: CASSSSDRGLGDTEAFF; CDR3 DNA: TGTGCCAGCAGTTCCTCGGACAGGGGGCTTGGGGACACTGAAGCTTTCTTT
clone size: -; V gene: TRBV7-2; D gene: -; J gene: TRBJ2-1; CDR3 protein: CASSPHREQFF; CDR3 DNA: TGTGCCAGCAGCCCACACAGGGAGCAGTTCTTC
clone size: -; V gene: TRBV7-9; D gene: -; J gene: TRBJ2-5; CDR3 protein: CASSFEGKVETQYF; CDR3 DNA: TGTGCCAGCAGCTTTGAGGGAAAAGTAGAGACCCAGTACTTC
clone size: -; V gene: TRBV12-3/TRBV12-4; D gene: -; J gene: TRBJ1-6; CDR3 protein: CASSPTGSPLHF; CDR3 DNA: TGTGCCAGCAGTCCGACAGGTTCACCCCTCCACTTT
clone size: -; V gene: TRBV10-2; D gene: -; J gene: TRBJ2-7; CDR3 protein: CASSESAGHLTYEQYF; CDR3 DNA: TGCGCCAGCAGTGAGTCGGCGGGGCATCTCACCTACGAGCAGTACTTC
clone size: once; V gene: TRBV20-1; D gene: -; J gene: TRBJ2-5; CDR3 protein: CSASLGEHRETQYF; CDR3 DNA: TGCAGTGCTAGTCTAGGGGAACACCGAGAGACCCAGTACTTC
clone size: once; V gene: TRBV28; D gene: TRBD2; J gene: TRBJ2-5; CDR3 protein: CASSHLTSGQETQYF; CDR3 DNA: TGTGCCAGCAGTCACCTTACTAGCGGCCAAGAGACCCAGTACTTC
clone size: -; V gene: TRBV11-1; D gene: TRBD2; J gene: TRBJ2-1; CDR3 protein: CASSFSGLTYNEQFF; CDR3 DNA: TGTGCCAGCAGCTTTAGCGGGTTGACCTACAATGAGCAGTTCTTC
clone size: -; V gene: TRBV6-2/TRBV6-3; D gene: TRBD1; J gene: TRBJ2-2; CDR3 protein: CASSYTKGQANTGELFF; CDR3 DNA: TGTGCCAGCAGTTACACGAAGGGACAGGCGAACACCGGGGAGCTGTTTTTT
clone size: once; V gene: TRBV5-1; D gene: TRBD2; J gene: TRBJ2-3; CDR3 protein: CASGLADSTDTQYF; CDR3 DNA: TGCGCCAGCGGACTAGCGGATTCCACAGATACGCAGTATTTT
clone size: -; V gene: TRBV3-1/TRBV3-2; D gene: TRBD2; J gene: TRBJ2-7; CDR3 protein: CASSQGLAGGMYEQYF; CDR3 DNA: TGTGCCAGCAGCCAAGGACTAGCGGGAGGGATGTACGAGCAGTACTTC
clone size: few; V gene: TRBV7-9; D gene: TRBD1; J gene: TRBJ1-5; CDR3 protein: CASSWGQGWNQPQHF; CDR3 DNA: TGTGCCAGCAGCTGGGGACAGGGCTGGAATCAGCCCCAGCATTTT
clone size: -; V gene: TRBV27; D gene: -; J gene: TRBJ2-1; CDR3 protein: CASSFGGEAGGEQFF; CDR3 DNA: TGTGCCAGCAGTTTTGGAGGAGAGGCAGGTGGTGAGCAGTTCTTC
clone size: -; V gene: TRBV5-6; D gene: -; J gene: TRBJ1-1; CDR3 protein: CASSLVATMNTEAFF; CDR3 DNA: TGTGCCAGCAGCTTGGTGGCGACAATGAACACTGAAGCTTTCTTT
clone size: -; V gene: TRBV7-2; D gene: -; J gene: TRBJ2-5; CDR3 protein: CASSLNGLETQYF; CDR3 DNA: TGTGCCAGCAGCTTAAACGGGTTAGAGACCCAGTACTTC
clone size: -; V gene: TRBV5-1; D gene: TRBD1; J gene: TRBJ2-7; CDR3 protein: CASRHTGGDYEQYF; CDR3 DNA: TGCGCCAGCAGACACACAGGGGGTGACTACGAGCAGTACTTC
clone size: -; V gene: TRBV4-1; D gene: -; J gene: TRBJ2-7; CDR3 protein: CASSQTTGSYEQYF; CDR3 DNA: TGCGCCAGCAGCCAAACAACAGGGTCCTACGAGCAGTACTTC
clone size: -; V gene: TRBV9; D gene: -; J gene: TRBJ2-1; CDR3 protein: CASSVVLLERVSYNEQFF; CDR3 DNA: TGTGCCAGCAGCGTAGTGCTGTTGGAGCGGGTCTCCTACAATGAGCAGTTCTTC
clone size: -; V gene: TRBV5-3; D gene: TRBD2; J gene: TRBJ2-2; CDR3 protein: CARSFTAGGFGELFF; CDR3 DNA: TGTGCCAGAAGCTTTACGGCGGGAGGGTTTGGGGAGCTGTTTTTT
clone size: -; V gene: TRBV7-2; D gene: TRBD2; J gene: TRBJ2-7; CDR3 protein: CASSLASTSSNYEQYF; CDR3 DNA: TGTGCCAGCAGCTTAGCCTCGACTAGCTCAAACTACGAGCAGTACTTC
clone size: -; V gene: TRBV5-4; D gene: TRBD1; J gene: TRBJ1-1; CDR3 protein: CASSPGTGMTEAFF; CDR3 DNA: TGTGCCAGCAGCCCCGGGACAGGGATGACTGAAGCTTTCTTT
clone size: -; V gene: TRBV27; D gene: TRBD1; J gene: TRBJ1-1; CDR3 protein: CASSNLNRGLGTEAFF; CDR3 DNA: TGTGCCAGCAGTAACCTAAACAGGGGGCTGGGCACTGAAGCTTTCTTT
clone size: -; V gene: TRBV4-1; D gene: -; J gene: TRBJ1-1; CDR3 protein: CASSQLPVTEAFF; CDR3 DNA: TGCGCCAGCAGCCAACTCCCGGTCACTGAAGCTTTCTTT
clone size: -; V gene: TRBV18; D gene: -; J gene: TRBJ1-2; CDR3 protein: CASSPSRAGGYGYTF; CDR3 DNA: TGTGCCAGCTCACCGTCCCGGGCGGGAGGGTATGGCTACACCTTC
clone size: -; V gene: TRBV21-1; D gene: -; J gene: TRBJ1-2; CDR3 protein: CASSKGRGWAGLRNGYTF; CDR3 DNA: TGTGCCAGCAGCAAAGGCCGGGGTTGGGCAGGACTCAGGAATGGCTACACCTTC
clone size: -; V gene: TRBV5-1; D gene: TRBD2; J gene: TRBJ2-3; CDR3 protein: CASSLVTSGGRSTDTQYF; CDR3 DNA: TGCGCCAGCAGCTTGGTTACTAGCGGGGGGCGAAGCACAGATACGCAGTATTTT
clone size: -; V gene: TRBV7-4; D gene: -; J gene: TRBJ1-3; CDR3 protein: CASSPGRNTIYF; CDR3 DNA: TGTGCCAGCAGCCCAGGGAGGAACACCATATATTTT
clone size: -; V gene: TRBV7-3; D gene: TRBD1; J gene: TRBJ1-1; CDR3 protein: CASSLGRGTENFF; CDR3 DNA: TGTGCCAGCAGCCTAGGTCGGGGGACAGAAAATTTCTTT
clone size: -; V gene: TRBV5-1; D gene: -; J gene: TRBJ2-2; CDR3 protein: CASSLGRGSGELFF; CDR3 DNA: TGCGCCAGCAGCTTGGGCCGAGGGAGCGGGGAGCTGTTTTTT
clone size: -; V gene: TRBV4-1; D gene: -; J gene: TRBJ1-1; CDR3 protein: CAAGRGFKTEAFF; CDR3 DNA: TGCGCCGCCGGAAGGGGGTTTAAGACTGAAGCTTTCTTT
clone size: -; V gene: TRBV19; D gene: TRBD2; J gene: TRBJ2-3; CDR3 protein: CASSRGSGNTDTQYF; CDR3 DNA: TGTGCCAGTAGCCGGGGTAGCGGGAACACAGATACGCAGTATTTT
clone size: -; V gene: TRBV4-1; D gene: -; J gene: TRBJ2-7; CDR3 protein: CASSQGALRSYEQYF; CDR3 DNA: TGCGCCAGCAGCCAAGGCGCACTGAGGTCTTACGAGCAGTACTTC
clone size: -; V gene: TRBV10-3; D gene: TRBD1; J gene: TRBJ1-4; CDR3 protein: CASGDRGLLTNEKLFF; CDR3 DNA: TGTGCCTCCGGGGACAGGGGGCTACTAACTAATGAAAAACTGTTTTTT
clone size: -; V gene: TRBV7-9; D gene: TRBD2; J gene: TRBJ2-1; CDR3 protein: CASSFPLAGGVEQFF; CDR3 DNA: TGTGCCAGCAGCTTCCCACTAGCGGGAGGGGTTGAGCAGTTCTTC
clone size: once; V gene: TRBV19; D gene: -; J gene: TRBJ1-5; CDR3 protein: CASSISGSNQPQHF; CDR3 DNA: TGTGCCAGTAGTATTTCGGGGAGCAATCAGCCCCAGCATTTT
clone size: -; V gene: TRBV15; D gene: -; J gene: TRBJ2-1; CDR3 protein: CATSRDRAGNEQFF; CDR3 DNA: TGTGCCACCAGCAGAGATAGGGCAGGGAATGAGCAGTTCTTC
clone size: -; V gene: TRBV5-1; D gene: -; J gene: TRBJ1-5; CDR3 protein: CASTAAQGIKVRGNQSQHF; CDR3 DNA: TGCGCCAGCACCGCAGCACAGGGAATAAAGGTTAGGGGCAATCAGTCCCAGCATTTT
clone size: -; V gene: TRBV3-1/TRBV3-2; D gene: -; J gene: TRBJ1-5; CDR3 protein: CASSQDLGRDQPQHF; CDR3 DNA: TGTGCCAGCAGCCAAGACCTGGGGCGGGACCAGCCCCAGCATTTT
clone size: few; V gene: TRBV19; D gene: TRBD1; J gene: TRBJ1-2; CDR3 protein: CASSTPPRTGSYGYTF; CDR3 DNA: TGTGCCAGTAGCACCCCGCCCCGGACAGGCTCCTATGGCTACACCTTC
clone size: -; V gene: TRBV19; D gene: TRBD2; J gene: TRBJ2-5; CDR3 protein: CASSTGAGGRETQYF; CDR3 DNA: TGTGCCAGTAGTACCGGAGCGGGGGGGCGCGAGACCCAGTACTTC
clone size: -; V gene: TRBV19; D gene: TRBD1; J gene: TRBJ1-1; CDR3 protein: CASSIDRVRAFF; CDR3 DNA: TGTGCCAGTAGTATCGACAGGGTTAGGGCTTTCTTT
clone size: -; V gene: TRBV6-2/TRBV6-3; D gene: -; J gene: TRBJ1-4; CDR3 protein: CASSYEGRGKGKLFF; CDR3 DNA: TGTGCCAGCAGTTACGAAGGGAGAGGTAAAGGAAAACTGTTTTTT
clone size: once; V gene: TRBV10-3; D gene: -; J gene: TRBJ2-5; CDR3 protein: CAISESISLAGTQYF; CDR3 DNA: TGTGCCATCAGTGAGTCGATTTCCCTAGCAGGGACCCAGTACTTC
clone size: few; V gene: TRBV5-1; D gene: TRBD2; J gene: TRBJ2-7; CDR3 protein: CASSSAGIAGSSNAF; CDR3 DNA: TGCGCCAGCAGCTCCGCAGGGATAGCGGGATCGTCTAATGCCTTC
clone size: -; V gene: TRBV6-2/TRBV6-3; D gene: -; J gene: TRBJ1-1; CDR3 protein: CASSYSSAGGSNTEAFF; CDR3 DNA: TGTGCCAGCAGTTACAGTTCAGCGGGGGGGTCGAACACTGAAGCTTTCTTT